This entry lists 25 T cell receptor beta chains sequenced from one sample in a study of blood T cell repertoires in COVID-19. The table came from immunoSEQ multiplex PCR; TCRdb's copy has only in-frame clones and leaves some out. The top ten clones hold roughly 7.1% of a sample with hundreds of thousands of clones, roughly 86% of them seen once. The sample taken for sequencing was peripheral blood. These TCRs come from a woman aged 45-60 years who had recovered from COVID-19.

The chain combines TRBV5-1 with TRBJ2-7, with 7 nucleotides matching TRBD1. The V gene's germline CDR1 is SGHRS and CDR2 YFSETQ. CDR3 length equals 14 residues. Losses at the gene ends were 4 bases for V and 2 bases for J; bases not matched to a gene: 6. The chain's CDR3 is CASSRVGQTYEQYF. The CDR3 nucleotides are TGCGCCAGCAGCCGAGTGGGACAGACCTACGAGCAGTACTTC.

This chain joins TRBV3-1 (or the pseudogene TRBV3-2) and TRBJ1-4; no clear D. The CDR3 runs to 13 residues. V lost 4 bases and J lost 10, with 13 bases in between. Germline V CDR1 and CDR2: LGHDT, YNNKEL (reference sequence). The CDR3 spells CASSPSARGKLFF. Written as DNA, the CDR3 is TGTGCCAGCAGCCCCTCCGCTAGAGGAAAACTGTTTTTT.

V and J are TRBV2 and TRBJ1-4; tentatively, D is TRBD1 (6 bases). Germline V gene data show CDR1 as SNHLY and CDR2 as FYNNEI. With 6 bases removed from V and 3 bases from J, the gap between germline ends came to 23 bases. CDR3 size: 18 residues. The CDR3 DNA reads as TGTGCCAGCAGCCGCGGACAGAGTTACATTTCAGCTAATGAAAAACTGTTTTTT. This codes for CASSRGQSYISANEKLFF.

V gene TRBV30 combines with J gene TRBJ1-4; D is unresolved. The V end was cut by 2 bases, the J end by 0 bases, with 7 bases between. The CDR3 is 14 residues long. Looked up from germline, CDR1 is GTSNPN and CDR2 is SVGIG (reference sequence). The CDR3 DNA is TGTGCCTGGAGTATAGATGCAACTAATGAAAAACTGTTTTTT. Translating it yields CAWSIDATNEKLFF.

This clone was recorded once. The CDR3 region is CAISGAGTSGGNEQYF. CDR3 DNA: TGTGCCATCAGTGGGGCCGGGACTAGCGGGGGCAACGAGCAGTACTTC. The V gene is TRBV10-3, the J gene TRBJ2-7; 14 bases match TRBD2. V shed 4 bases and J 5 bases; nucleotides not matched to a gene: 7. This CDR3 has 16 residues. The germline V gene encodes CDR1 ENHRY and CDR2 SYGVKD.

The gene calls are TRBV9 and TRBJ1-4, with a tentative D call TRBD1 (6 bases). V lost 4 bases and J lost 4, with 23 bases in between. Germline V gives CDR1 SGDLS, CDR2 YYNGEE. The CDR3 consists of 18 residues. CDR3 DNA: TGTGCCAGCAGCTTAAAAGGTGGGGGGGCGCGAGATAATGAAAAACTGTTTTTT. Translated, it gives CASSLKGGGARDNEKLFF.

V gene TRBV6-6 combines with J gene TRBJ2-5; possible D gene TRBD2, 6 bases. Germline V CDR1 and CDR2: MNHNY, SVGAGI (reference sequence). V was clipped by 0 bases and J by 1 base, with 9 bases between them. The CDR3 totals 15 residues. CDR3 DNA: TGTGCCAGCAGTTACTCTGCGGGGACCCAAGAGACCCAGTACTTC. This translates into CASSYSAGTQETQYF.

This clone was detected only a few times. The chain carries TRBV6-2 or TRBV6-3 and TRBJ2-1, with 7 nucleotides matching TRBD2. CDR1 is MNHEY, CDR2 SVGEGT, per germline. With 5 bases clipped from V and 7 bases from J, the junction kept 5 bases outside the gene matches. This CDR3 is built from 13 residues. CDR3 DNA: TGTGCCAGCAGTGAGACTAGCAGGAATGAGCAGTTCTTC. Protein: CASSETSRNEQFF.

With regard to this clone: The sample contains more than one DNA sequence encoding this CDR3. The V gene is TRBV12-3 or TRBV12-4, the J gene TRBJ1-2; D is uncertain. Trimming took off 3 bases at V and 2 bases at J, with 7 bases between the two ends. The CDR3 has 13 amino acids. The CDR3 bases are TGTGCCAGCAGTTTGGGCAGAAACTATGGCTACACCTTC. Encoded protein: CASSLGRNYGYTF.

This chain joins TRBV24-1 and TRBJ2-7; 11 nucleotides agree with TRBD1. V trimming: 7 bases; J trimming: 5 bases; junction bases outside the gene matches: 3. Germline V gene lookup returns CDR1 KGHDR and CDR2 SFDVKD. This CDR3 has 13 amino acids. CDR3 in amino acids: CATSRTGGDEQYF. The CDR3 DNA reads TGTGCCACCAGCCGGACAGGGGGCGACGAGCAGTACTTC.

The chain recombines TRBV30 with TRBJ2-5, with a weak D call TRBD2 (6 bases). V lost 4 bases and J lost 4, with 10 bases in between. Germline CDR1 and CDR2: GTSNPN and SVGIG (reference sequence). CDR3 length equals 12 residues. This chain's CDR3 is CAWTSGPETQYF. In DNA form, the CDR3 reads TGTGCCTGGACAAGCGGGCCAGAGACCCAGTACTTC.

The CDR3 sequence: CASSSDRERGEAFF. The CDR3 DNA follows: TGTGCCAGCAGCTCGGACAGGGAGCGGGGTGAAGCTTTCTTT. V gene TRBV7-9 combines with J gene TRBJ1-1; 8 nucleotides line up with TRBD1. The J segment lost 7 bases and the V segment lost 4 bases, leaving 8 bases of the junction unmatched. CDR3 size: 14 residues. Germline V lookup: CDR1 SEHNR, CDR2 FQNEAQ (reference sequence). Looking up the rest from reference TRBV7-9 and TRBJ1-1 gives the full variable domain: DTGVSQNPRHKITKRGQNVTFRCDPISEHNRLYWYRQTLGQGPEFLTYFQNEAQLEKSRLLSDRFSAERPKGSFSTLEIQRTEQGDSAMYLCASSSDRERGEAFFGQGTRLTVV.

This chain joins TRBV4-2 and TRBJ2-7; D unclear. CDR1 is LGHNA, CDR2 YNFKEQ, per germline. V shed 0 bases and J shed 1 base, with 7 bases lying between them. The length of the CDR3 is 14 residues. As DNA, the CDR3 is TGTGCCAGCAGCCAAGATCAGGCTTCCTACGAGCAGTACTTC. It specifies CASSQDQASYEQYF.

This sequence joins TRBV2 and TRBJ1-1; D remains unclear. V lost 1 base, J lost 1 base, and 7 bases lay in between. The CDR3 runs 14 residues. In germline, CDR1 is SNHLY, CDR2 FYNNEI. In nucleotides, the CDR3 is TGTGCCAGCAGTGAAGGCGATTCGAACACTGAAGCTTTCTTT. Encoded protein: CASSEGDSNTEAFF.

The CDR3 DNA follows: TGTGCCAGTAGCACCGGACTAGGGGAGACCCAGTACTTC. This translates into CASSTGLGETQYF. This rearrangement joins TRBV19 to TRBJ2-5, with TRBD2 matching 7 bases. The CDR3 runs 13 residues. The ends lost 6 bases at V and 5 bases at J; junction bases unmatched: 6. CDR1 and CDR2 (germline): LNHDA, SQIVND (reference sequence).

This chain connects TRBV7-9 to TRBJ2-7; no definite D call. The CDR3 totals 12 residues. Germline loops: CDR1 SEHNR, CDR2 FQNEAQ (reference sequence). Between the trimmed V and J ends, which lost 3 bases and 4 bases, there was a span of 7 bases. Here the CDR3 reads CASSFVEYEQYF. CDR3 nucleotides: TGTGCCAGCAGCTTCGTAGAATACGAGCAGTACTTC.

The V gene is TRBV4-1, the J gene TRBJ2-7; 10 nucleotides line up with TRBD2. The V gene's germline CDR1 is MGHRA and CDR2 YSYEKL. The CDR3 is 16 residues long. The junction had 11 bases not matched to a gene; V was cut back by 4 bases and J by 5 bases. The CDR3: CASSPLPELAGNEQYF. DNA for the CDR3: TGCGCCAGCAGCCCCCTCCCAGAACTAGCGGGGAACGAGCAGTACTTC.

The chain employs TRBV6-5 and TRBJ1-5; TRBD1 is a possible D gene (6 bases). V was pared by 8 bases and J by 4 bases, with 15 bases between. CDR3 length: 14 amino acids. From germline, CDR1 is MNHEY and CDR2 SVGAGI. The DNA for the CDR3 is TGTGCCAGCTCGGACAGTCTAGAGAATCAGCCCCAGCATTTT. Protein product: CASSDSLENQPQHF.

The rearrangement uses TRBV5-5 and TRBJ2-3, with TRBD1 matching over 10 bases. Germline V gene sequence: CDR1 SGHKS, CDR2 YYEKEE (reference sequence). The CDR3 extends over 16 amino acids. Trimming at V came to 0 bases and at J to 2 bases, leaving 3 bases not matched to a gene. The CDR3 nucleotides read TGTGCCAGCAGCTTGGGAGGGACAGGGGTCACAGATACGCAGTATTTT. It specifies CASSLGGTGVTDTQYF.

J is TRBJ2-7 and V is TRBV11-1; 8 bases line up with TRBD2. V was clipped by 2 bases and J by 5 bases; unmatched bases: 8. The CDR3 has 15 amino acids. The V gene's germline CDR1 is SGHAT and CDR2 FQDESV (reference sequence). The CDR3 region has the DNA TGTGCCAGCAGCTTAACCACCGGGGGGGGTCACGAGCAGTACTTC. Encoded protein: CASSLTTGGGHEQYF. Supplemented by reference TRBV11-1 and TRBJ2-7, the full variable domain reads EAEVAQSPRYKITEKSQAVAFWCDPISGHATLYWYRQILGQGPELLVQFQDESVVDDSQLPKDRFSAERLKGVDSTLKIQPAELGDSAMYLCASSLTTGGGHEQYFGPGTRLTVT.

The CDR3 protein is CSVVFTYEQYF. The CDR3 DNA reads as TGCAGCGTTGTTTTTACCTACGAGCAGTACTTC. V usage is TRBV29-1 and J usage is TRBJ2-7; D gene unclear. Trimming stripped 4 bases from V and 2 bases from J, with 6 bases between. The CDR3 has 11 residues. Germline V gene lookup returns CDR1 SQVTM and CDR2 ANQGSEA.

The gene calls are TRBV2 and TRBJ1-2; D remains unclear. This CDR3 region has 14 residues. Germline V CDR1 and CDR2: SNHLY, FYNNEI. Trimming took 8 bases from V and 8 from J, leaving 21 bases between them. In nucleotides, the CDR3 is TGTGCCAGCGTCCCTAGCCCGGGCCCGCGGGGCTACACCTTC. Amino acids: CASVPSPGPRGYTF.

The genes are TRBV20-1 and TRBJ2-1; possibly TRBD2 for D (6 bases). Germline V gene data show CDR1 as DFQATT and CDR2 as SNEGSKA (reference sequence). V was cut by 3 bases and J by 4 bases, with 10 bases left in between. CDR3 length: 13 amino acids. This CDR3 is CSASKGGYNEQFF. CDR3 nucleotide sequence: TGCAGTGCTAGTAAAGGAGGGTACAATGAGCAGTTCTTC.

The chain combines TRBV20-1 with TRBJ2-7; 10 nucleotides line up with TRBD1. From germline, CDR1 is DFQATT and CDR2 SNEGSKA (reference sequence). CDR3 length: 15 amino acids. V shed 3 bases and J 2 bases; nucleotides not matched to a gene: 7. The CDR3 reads CSASAGTGDPYEQYF. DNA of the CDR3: TGCAGTGCTAGTGCAGGGACAGGGGACCCCTACGAGCAGTACTTC.

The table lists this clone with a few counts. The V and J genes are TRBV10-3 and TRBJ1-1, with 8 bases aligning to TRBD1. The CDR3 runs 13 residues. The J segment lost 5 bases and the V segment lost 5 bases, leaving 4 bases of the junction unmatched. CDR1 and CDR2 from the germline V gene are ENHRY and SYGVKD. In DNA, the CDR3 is TGTGCCATCAGTTTGGACAGGGAAACTGAAGCTTTCTTT. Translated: CAISLDRETEAFF.